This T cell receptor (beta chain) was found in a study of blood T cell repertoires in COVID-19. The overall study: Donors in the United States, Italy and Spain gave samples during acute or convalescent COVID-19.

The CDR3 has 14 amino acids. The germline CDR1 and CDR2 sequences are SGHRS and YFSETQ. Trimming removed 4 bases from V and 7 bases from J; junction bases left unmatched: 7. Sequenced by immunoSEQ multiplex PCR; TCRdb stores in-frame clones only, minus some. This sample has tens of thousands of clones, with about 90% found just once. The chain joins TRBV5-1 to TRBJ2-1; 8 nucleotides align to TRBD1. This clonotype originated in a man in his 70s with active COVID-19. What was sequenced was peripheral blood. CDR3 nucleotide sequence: TGCGCCAGCAGCACGGGACAGGAGGCAAATGAGCAGTTCTTC. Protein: CASSTGQEANEQFF.